The sequence of this T cell receptor (beta chain) was determined in a study of blood T cell repertoires in COVID-19. About the research overall: Samples representing acute and convalescent COVID-19 were sourced from the United States, Italy and Spain. The analysed material was cDNA or gDNA that came from T cells, B-cell-depleted T cells, or PBMCs.

The CDR3 is 15 amino acids. V shed 4 bases and J shed 2 bases, with 15 bases lying between them. The germline V gene has CDR1 SGHRS and CDR2 YFSETQ. Assay used: immunoSEQ multiplex PCR; TCRdb lists only in-frame clones, some missing. The data show just under 90,000 clones, around nine tenths seen once. The genes are TRBV5-1 and TRBJ2-5, with D possibly being TRBD1 (5 bases). Sequenced: peripheral blood. The source of this sequence is a woman aged 80 or over with acute or convalescent COVID-19. CDR3 sequence (DNA): TGCGCCAGCAGCCCTTCGACAGTGACACAAGAGACCCAGTACTTC. Translated: CASSPSTVTQETQYF.